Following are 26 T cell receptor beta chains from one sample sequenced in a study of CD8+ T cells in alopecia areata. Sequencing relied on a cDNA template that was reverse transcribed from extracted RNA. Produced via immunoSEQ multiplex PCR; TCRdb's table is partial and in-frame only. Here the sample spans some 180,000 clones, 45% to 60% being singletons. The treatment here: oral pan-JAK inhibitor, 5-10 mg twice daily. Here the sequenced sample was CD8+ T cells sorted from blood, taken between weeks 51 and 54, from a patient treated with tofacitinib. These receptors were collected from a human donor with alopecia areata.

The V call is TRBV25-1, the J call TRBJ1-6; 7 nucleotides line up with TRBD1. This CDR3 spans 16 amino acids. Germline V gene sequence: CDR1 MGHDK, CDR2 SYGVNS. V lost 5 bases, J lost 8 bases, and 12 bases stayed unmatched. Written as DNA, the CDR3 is TGTGCCAGCAGTCCGAACGGACAGGAACGGCATTCACCCCTCCACTTT. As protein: CASSPNGQERHSPLHF.

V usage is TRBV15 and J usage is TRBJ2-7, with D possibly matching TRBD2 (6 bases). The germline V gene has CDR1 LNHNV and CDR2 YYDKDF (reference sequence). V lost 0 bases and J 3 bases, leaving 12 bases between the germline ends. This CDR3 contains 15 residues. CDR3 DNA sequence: TGTGCCACCAGCAGAGAATGGGCCGGGGGCTACGAGCAGTACTTC. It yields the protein CATSREWAGGYEQYF. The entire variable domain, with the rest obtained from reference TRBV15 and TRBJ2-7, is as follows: DAMVIQNPRYQVTQFGKPVTLSCSQTLNHNVMYWYQQKSSQAPKLLFHYYDKDFNNEADTPDNFQSRRPNTSFCFLDIRSPGLGDTAMYLCATSREWAGGYEQYFGPGTRLTVT.

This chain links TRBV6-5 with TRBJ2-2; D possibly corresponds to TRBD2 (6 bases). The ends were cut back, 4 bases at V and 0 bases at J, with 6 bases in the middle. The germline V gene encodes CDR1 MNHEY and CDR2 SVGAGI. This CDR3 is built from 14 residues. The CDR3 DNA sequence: TGTGCCAGCAGTTGGGACTCGAACACCGGGGAGCTGTTTTTT. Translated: CASSWDSNTGELFF.

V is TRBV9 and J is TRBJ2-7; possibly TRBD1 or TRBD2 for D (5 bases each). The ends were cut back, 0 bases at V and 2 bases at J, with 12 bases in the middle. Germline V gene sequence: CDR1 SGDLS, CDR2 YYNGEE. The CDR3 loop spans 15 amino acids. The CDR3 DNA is TGTGCCAGCAGCGTAGGAGGGGACCCTGCCTACGAGCAGTACTTC. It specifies CASSVGGDPAYEQYF.

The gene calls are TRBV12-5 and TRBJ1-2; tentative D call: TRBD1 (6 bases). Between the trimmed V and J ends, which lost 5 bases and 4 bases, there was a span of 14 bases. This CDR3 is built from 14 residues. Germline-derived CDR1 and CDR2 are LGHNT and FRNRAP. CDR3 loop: CASGPQGGIYGYTF. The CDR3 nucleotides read TGTGCTAGTGGTCCCCAAGGGGGGATCTATGGCTACACCTTC.

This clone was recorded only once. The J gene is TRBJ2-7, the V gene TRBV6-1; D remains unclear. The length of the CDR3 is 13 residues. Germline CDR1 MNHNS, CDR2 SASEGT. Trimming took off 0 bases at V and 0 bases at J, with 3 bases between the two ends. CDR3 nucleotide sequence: TGTGCCAGCAGTGAAGCGGGCTCCTACGAGCAGTACTTC. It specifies CASSEAGSYEQYF.

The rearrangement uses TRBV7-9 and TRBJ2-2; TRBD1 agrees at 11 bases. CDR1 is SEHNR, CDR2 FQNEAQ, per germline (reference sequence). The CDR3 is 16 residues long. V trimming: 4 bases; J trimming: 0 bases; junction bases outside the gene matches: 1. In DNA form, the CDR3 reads TGTGCCAGCAGCTCGGGACAGGGGGCGAACACCGGGGAGCTGTTTTTT. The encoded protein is CASSSGQGANTGELFF.

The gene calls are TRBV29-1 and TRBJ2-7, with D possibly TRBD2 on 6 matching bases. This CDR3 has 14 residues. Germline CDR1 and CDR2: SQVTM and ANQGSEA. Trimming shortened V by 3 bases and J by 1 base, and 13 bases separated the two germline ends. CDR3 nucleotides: TGCAGCGTTGATGGGACTTACGGATCCTACGAGCAGTACTTC. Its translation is CSVDGTYGSYEQYF.

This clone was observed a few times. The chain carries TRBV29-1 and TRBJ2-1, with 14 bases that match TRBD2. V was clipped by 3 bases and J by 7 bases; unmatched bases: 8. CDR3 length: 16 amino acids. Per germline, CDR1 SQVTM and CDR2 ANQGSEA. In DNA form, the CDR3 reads TGCAGCGTTGAGGTAACCGGGACTAGCGGGGGTAATGAGCAGTTCTTC. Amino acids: CSVEVTGTSGGNEQFF.

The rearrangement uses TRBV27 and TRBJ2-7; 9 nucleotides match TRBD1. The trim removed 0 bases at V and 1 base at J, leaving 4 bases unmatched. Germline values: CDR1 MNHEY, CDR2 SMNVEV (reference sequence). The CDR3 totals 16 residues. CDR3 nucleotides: TGTGCCAGCAGTTTATCGGACGGGACAGGGTCCTACGAGCAGTACTTC. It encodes CASSLSDGTGSYEQYF.

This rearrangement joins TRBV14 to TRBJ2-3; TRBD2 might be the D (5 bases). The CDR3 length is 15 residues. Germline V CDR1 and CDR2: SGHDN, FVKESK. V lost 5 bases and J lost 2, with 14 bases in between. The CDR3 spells CASSSAVRYTDTQYF. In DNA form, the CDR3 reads TGTGCCAGCAGCTCAGCGGTACGTTACACAGATACGCAGTATTTT.

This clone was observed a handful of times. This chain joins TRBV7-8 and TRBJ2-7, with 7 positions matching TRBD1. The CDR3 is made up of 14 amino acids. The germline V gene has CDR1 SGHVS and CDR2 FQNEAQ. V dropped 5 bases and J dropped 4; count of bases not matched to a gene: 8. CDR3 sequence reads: CASSEDRVVYEQYF. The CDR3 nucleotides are TGTGCCAGCAGCGAAGACAGGGTTGTATACGAGCAGTACTTC.

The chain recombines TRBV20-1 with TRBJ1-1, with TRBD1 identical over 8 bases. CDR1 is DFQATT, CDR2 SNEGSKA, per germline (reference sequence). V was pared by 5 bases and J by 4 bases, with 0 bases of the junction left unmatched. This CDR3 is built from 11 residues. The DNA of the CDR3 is TGCAGTGCTGGACAGGGCACTGAAGCTTTCTTT. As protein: CSAGQGTEAFF.

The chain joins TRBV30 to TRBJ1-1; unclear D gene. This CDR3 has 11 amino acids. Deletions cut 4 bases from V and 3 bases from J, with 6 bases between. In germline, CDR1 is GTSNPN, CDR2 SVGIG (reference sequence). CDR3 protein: CAWKKHTEAFF. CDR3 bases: TGTGCCTGGAAGAAGCACACTGAAGCTTTCTTT. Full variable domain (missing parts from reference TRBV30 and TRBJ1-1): SQTIHQWPATLVQPVGSPLSLECTVEGTSNPNLYWYRQAAGRGLQLLFYSVGIGQISSEVPQNLSASRPQDRQFILSSKKLLLSDSGFYLCAWKKHTEAFFGQGTRLTVV.

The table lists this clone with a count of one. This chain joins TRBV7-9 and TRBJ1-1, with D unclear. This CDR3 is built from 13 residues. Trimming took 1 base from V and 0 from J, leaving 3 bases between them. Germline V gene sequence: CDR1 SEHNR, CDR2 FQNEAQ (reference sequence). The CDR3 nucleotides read TGTGCCAGCAGCTTAGAACTGAACACTGAAGCTTTCTTT. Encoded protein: CASSLELNTEAFF. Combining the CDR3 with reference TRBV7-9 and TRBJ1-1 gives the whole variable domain DTGVSQNPRHKITKRGQNVTFRCDPISEHNRLYWYRQTLGQGPEFLTYFQNEAQLEKSRLLSDRFSAERPKGSFSTLEIQRTEQGDSAMYLCASSLELNTEAFFGQGTRLTVV.

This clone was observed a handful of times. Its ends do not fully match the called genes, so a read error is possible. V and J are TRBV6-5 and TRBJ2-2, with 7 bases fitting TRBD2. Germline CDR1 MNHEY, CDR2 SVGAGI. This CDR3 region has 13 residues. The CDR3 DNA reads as TGTGCCAGCGTCGGGGGGAACGCCGGGGAGCTGTTTTTT. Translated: CASVGGNAGELFF.

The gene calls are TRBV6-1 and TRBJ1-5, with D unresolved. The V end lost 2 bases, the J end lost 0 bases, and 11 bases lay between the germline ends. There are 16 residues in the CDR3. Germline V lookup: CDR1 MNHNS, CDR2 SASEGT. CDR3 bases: TGTGCCAGCAGTGAATCCGACCAAACTAGCAATCAGCCCCAGCATTTT. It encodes CASSESDQTSNQPQHF.

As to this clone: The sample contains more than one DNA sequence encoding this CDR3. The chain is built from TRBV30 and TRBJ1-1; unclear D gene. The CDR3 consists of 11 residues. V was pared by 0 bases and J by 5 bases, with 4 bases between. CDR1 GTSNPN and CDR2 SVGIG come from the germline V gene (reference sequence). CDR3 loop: CAWSVGTEAFF. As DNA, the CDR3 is TGTGCCTGGAGTGTCGGGACTGAAGCTTTCTTT.

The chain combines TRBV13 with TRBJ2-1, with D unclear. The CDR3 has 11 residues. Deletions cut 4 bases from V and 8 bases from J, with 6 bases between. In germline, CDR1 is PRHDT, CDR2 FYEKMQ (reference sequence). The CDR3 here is CASSSRDEQFF. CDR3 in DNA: TGTGCCAGCAGCTCCCGGGATGAGCAGTTCTTC.

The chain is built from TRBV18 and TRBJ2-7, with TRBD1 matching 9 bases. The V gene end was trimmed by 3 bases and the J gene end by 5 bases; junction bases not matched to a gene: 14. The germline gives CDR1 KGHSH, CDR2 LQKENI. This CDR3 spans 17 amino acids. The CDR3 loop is CASSPQNPGQGLDEQYF. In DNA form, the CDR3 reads TGTGCCAGCTCACCCCAAAACCCGGGACAGGGACTCGACGAGCAGTACTTC.

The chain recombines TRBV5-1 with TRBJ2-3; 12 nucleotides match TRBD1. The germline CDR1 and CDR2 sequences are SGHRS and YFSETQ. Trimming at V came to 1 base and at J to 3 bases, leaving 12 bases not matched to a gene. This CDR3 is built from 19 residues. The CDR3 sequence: CASSLYPGTGGPSTDTQYF. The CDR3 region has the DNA TGCGCCAGCAGCTTGTACCCCGGGACAGGGGGCCCCTCTACAGATACGCAGTATTTT.

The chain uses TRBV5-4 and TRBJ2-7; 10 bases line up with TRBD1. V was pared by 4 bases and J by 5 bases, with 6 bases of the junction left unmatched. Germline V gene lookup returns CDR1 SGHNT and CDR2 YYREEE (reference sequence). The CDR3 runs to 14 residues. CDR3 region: CASSSPGTGDEQYF. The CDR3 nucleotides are TGTGCCAGCAGCAGCCCCGGGACAGGGGACGAGCAGTACTTC.

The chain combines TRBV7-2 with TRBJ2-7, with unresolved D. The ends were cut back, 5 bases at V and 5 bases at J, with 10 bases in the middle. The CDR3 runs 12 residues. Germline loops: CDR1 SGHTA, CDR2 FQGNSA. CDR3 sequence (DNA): TGTGCCAGCAGCCCCCTAGGTCACGAGCAGTACTTC. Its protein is CASSPLGHEQYF.

CDR3 in DNA: TGTGCCAGCATAGCTCCCCCCCCGACCCCAGGGGAGCTGTTTTTT. Its translation is CASIAPPPTPGELFF. V and J are TRBV7-9 and TRBJ2-2; D not certain. The CDR3 extends over 15 amino acids. V lost 7 bases to trimming and J lost 8 bases, with 20 bases between them. CDR1 is SEHNR, CDR2 FQNEAQ, per germline (reference sequence).

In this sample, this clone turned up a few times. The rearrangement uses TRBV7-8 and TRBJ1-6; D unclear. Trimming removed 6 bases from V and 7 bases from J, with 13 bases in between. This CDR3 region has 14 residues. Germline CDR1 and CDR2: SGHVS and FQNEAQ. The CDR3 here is CASSPLDGNSPLHF. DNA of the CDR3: TGTGCCAGCAGTCCCTTGGACGGAAATTCACCCCTCCACTTT.

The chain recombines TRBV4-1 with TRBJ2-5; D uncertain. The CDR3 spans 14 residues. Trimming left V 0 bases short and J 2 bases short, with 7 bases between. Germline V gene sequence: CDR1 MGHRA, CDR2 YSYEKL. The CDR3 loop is CASSQERAQETQYF. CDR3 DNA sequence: TGCGCCAGCAGCCAAGAGAGAGCACAAGAGACCCAGTACTTC.